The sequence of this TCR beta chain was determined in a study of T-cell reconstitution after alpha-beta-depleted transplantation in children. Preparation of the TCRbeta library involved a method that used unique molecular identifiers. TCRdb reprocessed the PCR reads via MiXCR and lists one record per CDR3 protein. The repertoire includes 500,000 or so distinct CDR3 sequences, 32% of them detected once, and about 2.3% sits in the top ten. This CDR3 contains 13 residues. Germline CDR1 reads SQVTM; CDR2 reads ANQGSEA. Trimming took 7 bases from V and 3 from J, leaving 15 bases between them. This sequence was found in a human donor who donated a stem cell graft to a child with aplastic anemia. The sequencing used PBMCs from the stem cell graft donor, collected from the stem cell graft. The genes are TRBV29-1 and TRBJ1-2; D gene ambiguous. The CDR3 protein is CSARGGPHYGYTF. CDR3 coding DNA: TGCAGCGCCCGCGGCGGCCCCCACTATGGCTACACCTTC.